The 31 T cell receptor beta chains in this list originate from one sample, sequenced in a study of blood T cell repertoires in COVID-19. Measured with immunoSEQ multiplex PCR; TCRdb has only the in-frame clones, and not every one. The sample lists some 140,000 clones, 65% to 90% occurring once. Specimen: peripheral blood. Receptor source: a woman aged 55-69 years with COVID-19, enrolled during active disease.

This chain uses TRBV12-3 or TRBV12-4 with TRBJ1-2, with a possible D match to TRBD1 (6 bases). This CDR3 spans 13 amino acids. V gave up 6 bases and J gave up 0 bases, with 8 bases separating them. This CDR3 is CASRDRTNYGYTF. The CDR3 DNA reads as TGTGCCAGCAGGGACAGAACTAACTATGGCTACACCTTC.

The V gene is TRBV18, the J gene TRBJ1-6; maybe TRBD1 (5 bases). Germline CDR1 KGHSH, CDR2 LQKENI. CDR3 length: 14 amino acids. Between the trimmed V and J ends, which lost 1 base and 7 bases, there was a span of 8 bases. Here the CDR3 reads CASSPQGFNSPLHF. In DNA form, the CDR3 reads TGTGCCAGCTCACCACAGGGGTTCAATTCACCCCTCCACTTT.

The genes are TRBV10-3 and TRBJ1-3; unclear D gene. Germline V gene sequence: CDR1 ENHRY, CDR2 SYGVKD. V lost 5 bases, J lost 0 bases, and 11 bases lay in between. The CDR3 runs 15 residues. CDR3 DNA: TGTGCCATCAGTCCGGGTCTCATCTCTGGAAACACCATATATTTT. This translates into CAISPGLISGNTIYF.

This clone was seen a few times. The CDR3 region has the DNA TGTGCCAGCAGCCAAGAATCTATAAATTCACCCCTCCACTTT. Protein: CASSQESINSPLHF. The chain joins TRBV14 to TRBJ1-6; no clear D. Germline V gene sequence: CDR1 SGHDN, CDR2 FVKESK. The CDR3 runs 14 residues. V gave up 0 bases and J gave up 7 bases, with 7 bases separating them.

V gene TRBV6-5 combines with J gene TRBJ1-1, with D possibly matching TRBD1 (5 bases). This CDR3 comprises 14 residues. V shed 0 bases and J shed 4 bases, with 9 bases lying between them. Looked up from germline, CDR1 is MNHEY and CDR2 is SVGAGI. In DNA, the CDR3 is TGTGCCAGCAGTTACTCGGGGCGGCGCACTGAAGCTTTCTTT. Residues: CASSYSGRRTEAFF.

The table lists this clone with a count of one. This chain joins TRBV7-9 and TRBJ1-2; D unresolved. Germline assignment: CDR1 SEHNR and CDR2 FQNEAQ (reference sequence). The CDR3 consists of 14 residues. Trimming removed 3 bases at V and 8 bases at J, with 16 bases between. CDR3 loop: CASSLGGNPKGYTF. The CDR3 coding sequence is TGTGCCAGCAGCTTGGGAGGGAACCCCAAGGGCTACACCTTC.

V usage is TRBV7-2 and J usage is TRBJ2-7; weak D call: TRBD1 (5 bases). The CDR3 is made up of 15 amino acids. Germline V CDR1 and CDR2: SGHTA, FQGNSA. Trimming took off 2 bases at V and 5 bases at J, with 16 bases between the two ends. CDR3 bases: TGTGCCAGCAGCTTATACAGGATGGGTGCTAACGAGCAGTACTTC. Translated, it gives CASSLYRMGANEQYF. The whole variable domain, filled in from reference TRBV7-2 and TRBJ2-7, reads GAGVSQSPSNKVTEKGKDVELRCDPISGHTALYWYRQSLGQGLEFLIYFQGNSAPDKSGLPSDRFSAERTGGSVSTLTIQRTQQEDSAVYLCASSLYRMGANEQYFGPGTRLTVT.

The rearrangement uses TRBV28 and TRBJ1-5; 9 bases line up with TRBD1. The CDR3 runs to 17 residues. Germline V gene data show CDR1 as MDHEN and CDR2 as SYDVKM. The V gene end was trimmed by 4 bases and the J gene end by 0 bases; junction bases not matched to a gene: 7. DNA for the CDR3: TGTGCCAGCAGTTCCCGGACAGGGGCCTATAGCAATCAGCCCCAGCATTTT. Translating it yields CASSSRTGAYSNQPQHF.

CDR3: CASSPSVSYEQYV. CDR3 DNA sequence: TGTGCCAGCTCACCATCGGTATCCTACGAGCAGTACGTC. The genes are TRBV18 and TRBJ2-7; D not resolved. V was pared by 2 bases and J by 1 base, with 6 bases between. Germline-derived CDR1 and CDR2 are KGHSH and LQKENI. CDR3 length: 13 residues.

This rearrangement joins TRBV29-1 to TRBJ1-2; maybe TRBD1 (5 bases). In germline, CDR1 is SQVTM, CDR2 ANQGSEA. Trimming pared 8 bases from V and 3 bases from J, leaving 16 bases between. The CDR3 has 13 residues. The DNA of the CDR3 is TGCAGCATCCTCAGGGTATCAGACTATGGCTACACCTTC. Its protein is CSILRVSDYGYTF. Filled out from reference TRBV29-1 and TRBJ1-2, the complete variable domain reads SAVISQKPSRDICQRGTSLTIQCQVDSQVTMMFWYRQQPGQSLTLIATANQGSEATYESGFVIDKFPISRPNLTFSTLTVSNMSPEDSSIYLCSILRVSDYGYTFGSGTRLTVV.

CDR3 amino acids: CASSIDYGYTF. DNA of the CDR3: TGTGCCAGTAGTATCGACTATGGCTACACCTTC. The chain uses TRBV19 and TRBJ1-2; D unresolved. The V gene's germline CDR1 is LNHDA and CDR2 SQIVND (reference sequence). The V and J ends lost 3 bases and 3 bases respectively, with 2 bases between them. The CDR3 runs 11 residues.

The chain joins TRBV6-5 to TRBJ2-7; 8 nucleotides align to TRBD1. Germline loops: CDR1 MNHEY, CDR2 SVGAGI. V was pared by 7 bases and J by 4 bases, with 6 bases of the junction left unmatched. This CDR3 comprises 13 residues. The CDR3 loop reads CASKDRGLYEQYV. CDR3 in DNA: TGTGCCAGCAAAGACAGGGGACTTTACGAGCAGTACGTC.

The chain couples TRBV19 to TRBJ1-5; possibly TRBD1 for D (6 bases). V was shortened by 7 bases and J by 0 bases, with 13 bases between the two germline ends. The CDR3 is 15 amino acids. CDR1 is LNHDA and CDR2 is SQIVND in the germline V gene (reference sequence). CDR3 sequence (DNA): TGTGCCAGTACCTCCAGGGGAAATAGCAATCAGCCCCAGCATTTT. It translates to CASTSRGNSNQPQHF. The complete variable domain, with remaining parts taken from reference TRBV19 and TRBJ1-5, reads DGGITQSPKYLFRKEGQNVTLSCEQNLNHDAMYWYRQDPGQGLRLIYYSQIVNDFQKGDIAEGYSVSREKKESFPLTVTSAQKNPTAFYLCASTSRGNSNQPQHFGDGTRLSIL.

CDR3: CASSPGGGSSYNEQFF. CDR3 bases: TGCGCCAGCAGCCCCGGGGGGGGGAGCTCCTACAATGAGCAGTTCTTC. This chain links TRBV5-1 with TRBJ2-1, with TRBD2 matching 8 bases. The germline gives CDR1 SGHRS, CDR2 YFSETQ. The CDR3 sequence is 16 residues long. V lost 4 bases to trimming and J lost 0 bases; unmatched junction nucleotides: 6.

V and J are TRBV2 and TRBJ2-7; a weak D match, TRBD2 (6 bases). Germline V gene data show CDR1 as SNHLY and CDR2 as FYNNEI. The length of the CDR3 is 13 residues. The CDR3 sequence: CAARGGHQYEQYF. The CDR3, as DNA: TGTGCGGCGCGGGGAGGACACCAATACGAGCAGTACTTC.

The chain employs TRBV20-1 and TRBJ2-4; D may be TRBD1 (5 bases). The CDR3 has 11 residues. V dropped 7 bases and J dropped 6 bases, with 10 bases sitting between them. Germline V gives CDR1 DFQATT, CDR2 SNEGSKA (reference sequence). The CDR3 nucleotides are TGCAGTGTTAGGACACTAAACATTCAGTACTTC. It codes for CSVRTLNIQYF.

The V and J genes are TRBV7-9 and TRBJ2-1; 9 bases agree with TRBD2. This CDR3 contains 14 residues. Germline values: CDR1 SEHNR, CDR2 FQNEAQ (reference sequence). J lost 7 bases, V lost 5 bases, and 6 bases had no gene match. CDR3 amino acids: CASSTGTSLNEQFF. CDR3 sequence (DNA): TGTGCCAGCAGCACCGGGACTAGCCTAAATGAGCAGTTCTTC.

The chain has TRBV7-2 and TRBJ2-7, with 9 bases matching TRBD2. CDR3 size: 15 residues. Trimming removed 5 bases from V and 1 base from J; junction bases left unmatched: 6. Germline V CDR1 and CDR2: SGHTA, FQGNSA. The CDR3 nucleotides read TGTGCCAGCAGCGGGAGGACTAGCGATTCCTACGAGCAGTACTTC. Encoded protein: CASSGRTSDSYEQYF.

The V and J genes are TRBV11-3 and TRBJ2-5; TRBD1 agrees at 9 bases. The V gene end was trimmed by 1 base and the J gene end by 5 bases; junction bases not matched to a gene: 5. Germline lookup yields CDR1 SGHNT and CDR2 YENEEA. This CDR3 is built from 15 residues. The CDR3 here is CASSLGDREYETQYF. Here the CDR3 DNA reads TGTGCCAGCAGCTTAGGGGACAGGGAATACGAGACCCAGTACTTC.

As DNA, the CDR3 is TGTGCCAGCAGCCCCCGACAGGGGCTGGTGAACACTGAAGCTTTCTTT. It encodes CASSPRQGLVNTEAFF. J is TRBJ1-1 and V is TRBV4-2, with TRBD1 matching 8 bases. The CDR3 covers 16 residues. V lost 4 bases and J lost 0; bases outside the gene matches: 7. CDR1 and CDR2 (germline): LGHNA, YNFKEQ.

The J gene is TRBJ2-7, the V gene TRBV11-2; TRBD2 matches 13 bases. Per germline, CDR1 SGHAT and CDR2 FQNNGV. The CDR3 sequence is 18 residues long. V was pared by 2 bases and J by 5 bases, with 12 bases of the junction left unmatched. CDR3 coding DNA: TGTGCCAGCAGCTTACAGCTTCTTGGACTAGCGGGAGCCCACGAGCAGTACTTC. It is translated as CASSLQLLGLAGAHEQYF.

In this sample, this clone turned up once. The chain uses TRBV29-1 and TRBJ1-2, with a possible D match to TRBD1 (5 bases). Germline V CDR1 and CDR2: SQVTM, ANQGSEA. V lost 2 bases to trimming and J lost 0 bases, with 7 bases between them. This CDR3 has 13 amino acids. The CDR3 DNA reads as TGCAGCGTTGAATGGACAACTAACTATGGCTACACCTTC. Translating it yields CSVEWTTNYGYTF.

V usage is TRBV3-1 (or the pseudogene TRBV3-2) and J usage is TRBJ2-1; D perhaps matches TRBD1 (5 bases). The V gene lost 5 bases and the J gene lost 14 bases, with 19 bases spanning the gap. CDR3 length: 13 residues. Germline values: CDR1 LGHDT, CDR2 YNNKEL (reference sequence). This CDR3 reads CASSSQGLARKFF. The CDR3 DNA reads as TGTGCCAGCAGCTCTCAGGGCCTCGCTAGAAAGTTCTTC.

The CDR3 bases are TGTGCCTGGAGTCGATTTAGCGGGGGGGCGACAGATACGCAGTATTTT. Its protein product is CAWSRFSGGATDTQYF. The chain is built from TRBV30 and TRBJ2-3; 11 positions match TRBD2. The junction had 7 bases not matched to a gene; V was cut back by 2 bases and J by 3 bases. Germline V gene lookup returns CDR1 GTSNPN and CDR2 SVGIG (reference sequence). This CDR3 contains 16 residues.

As concerns this clone: Other DNA sequences in the sample encode the same CDR3. V and J are TRBV9 and TRBJ1-4, with TRBD1 identical over 11 bases. CDR3 size: 16 residues. V gave up 3 bases and J gave up 3 bases; unmatched junction bases: 4. The germline V gene has CDR1 SGDLS and CDR2 YYNGEE. The CDR3 protein is CASSGTGGRSNEKLFF. The CDR3 DNA reads as TGTGCCAGCAGCGGGACAGGGGGCCGATCTAATGAAAAACTGTTTTTT.

This CDR3 reads CASSIDRGAYNEQFF. DNA of the CDR3: TGTGCCAGTAGTATAGACAGGGGGGCCTACAATGAGCAGTTCTTC. V gene TRBV19 combines with J gene TRBJ2-1, with a possible D match to TRBD1 (7 bases). V lost 0 bases and J 2 bases, leaving 8 bases between the germline ends. Germline values: CDR1 LNHDA, CDR2 SQIVND (reference sequence). The length of the CDR3 is 15 residues.

V gene TRBV3-1 (or the pseudogene TRBV3-2) combines with J gene TRBJ1-1; D not certain. The CDR3 runs to 16 residues. Germline-derived CDR1 and CDR2 are LGHDT and YNNKEL (reference sequence). V was clipped by 4 bases and J by 5 bases, with 20 bases between them. CDR3 loop: CASSLHTGRSRTEAFF. The CDR3 DNA follows: TGTGCCAGCAGCCTCCACACGGGGAGGAGTAGGACTGAAGCTTTCTTT.

This clone was seen once. This chain joins TRBV7-9 and TRBJ1-2; 7 bases are shared with TRBD1. V shed 4 bases and J 5 bases; nucleotides not matched to a gene: 7. CDR3 size: 14 residues. From germline, CDR1 is SEHNR and CDR2 FQNEAQ (reference sequence). The CDR3 region is CASSSGGLGYGYTF. In nucleotides, the CDR3 is TGTGCCAGCAGCTCAGGGGGACTAGGATATGGCTACACCTTC.

The chain uses TRBV11-2 and TRBJ2-3; D gene unclear. Germline V gene data show CDR1 as SGHAT and CDR2 as FQNNGV. The CDR3 extends over 13 amino acids. V lost 7 bases and J 2 bases, leaving 10 bases between the germline ends. In nucleotides, the CDR3 is TGTGCCAGCACCCCAGGTTTCACAGATACGCAGTATTTT. Amino acid sequence: CASTPGFTDTQYF.

This sequence joins TRBV5-1 and TRBJ1-1; D is possibly TRBD1 (5 bases). Germline V gene data show CDR1 as SGHRS and CDR2 as YFSETQ. V lost 2 bases, J lost 12 bases, and 11 bases lay in between. CDR3 length: 11 amino acids. DNA of the CDR3: TGCGCCAGCAGCTTCCAGGGTTCAACTTTCTTT. Translation: CASSFQGSTFF. The whole variable domain, remainder taken from reference TRBV5-1 and TRBJ1-1, is KAGVTQTPRYLIKTRGQQVTLSCSPISGHRSVSWYQQTPGQGLQFLFEYFSETQRNKGNFPGRFSGRQFSNSRSEMNVSTLELGDSALYLCASSFQGSTFFGQGTRLTVV.

V and J are TRBV30 and TRBJ1-6; D is uncertain. Germline-derived CDR1 and CDR2 are GTSNPN and SVGIG (reference sequence). V was trimmed by 4 bases and J by 9 bases, leaving 13 bases between them. The CDR3 spans 13 residues. CDR3 sequence reads: CAWNPTPGSPLHF. The CDR3 DNA is TGTGCCTGGAATCCTACCCCAGGTTCACCCCTCCACTTT.